This note documents a single T cell receptor (beta chain) sequence. Other DNA sequences within the sample encode an identical CDR3. The sample is drawn from a study of shared clonotypes between healthy human individuals. Assay runs were performed at deep level. Authors' processing steps: From ImmunoSEQ came sequences covering only the junction and carrying no quality scores, so filtering differed. This table comes from immunoSEQ multiplex PCR, and its TCRdb copy is limited to in-frame clones, with some not included. The V and J calls and clone size are taken from that table; D and trimming were inferred from the DNA. Among hundreds of thousands of clones listed, 96% were seen once. The CDR3 spans 15 residues. CDR1 is LNHDA and CDR2 is SQIVND in the germline V gene (reference sequence). Trimming left V 2 bases short and J 2 bases short, with 10 bases between. Terminally differentiated effector memory CD45RA+ cells were excluded by CCR7 positive selection of CD45RO-negative cells.

V usage is TRBV19 and J usage is TRBJ1-5; weak D call: TRBD1 (6 bases). This TCR was sampled from a man aged 25 to 40 in good health. The sequenced sample was naive CD8+ T cells sorted from blood. The CDR3 spells CASSISGGGNQPQHF. In nucleotides, the CDR3 is TGTGCCAGTAGTATATCCGGGGGCGGCAATCAGCCCCAGCATTTT.